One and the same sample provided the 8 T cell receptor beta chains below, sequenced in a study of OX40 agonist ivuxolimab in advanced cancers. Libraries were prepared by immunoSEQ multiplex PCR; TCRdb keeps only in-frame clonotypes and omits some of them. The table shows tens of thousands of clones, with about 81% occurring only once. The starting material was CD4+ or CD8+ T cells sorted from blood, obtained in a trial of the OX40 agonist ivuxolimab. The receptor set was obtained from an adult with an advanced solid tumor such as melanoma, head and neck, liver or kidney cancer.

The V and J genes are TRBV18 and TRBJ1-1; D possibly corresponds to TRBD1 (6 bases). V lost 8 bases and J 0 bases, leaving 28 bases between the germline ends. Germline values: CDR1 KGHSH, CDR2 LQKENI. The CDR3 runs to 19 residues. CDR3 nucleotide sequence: TGTGCCAGCCGGCGCAGCTCCGGGGGCGGAACTCTTCTGAACACTGAAGCTTTCTTT. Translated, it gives CASRRSSGGGTLLNTEAFF. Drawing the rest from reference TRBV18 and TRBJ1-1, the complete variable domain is NAGVMQNPRHLVRRRGQEARLRCSPMKGHSHVYWYRQLPEEGLKFMVYLQKENIIDESGMPKERFSAEFPKEGPSILRIQQVVRGDSAAYFCASRRSSGGGTLLNTEAFFGQGTRLTVV.

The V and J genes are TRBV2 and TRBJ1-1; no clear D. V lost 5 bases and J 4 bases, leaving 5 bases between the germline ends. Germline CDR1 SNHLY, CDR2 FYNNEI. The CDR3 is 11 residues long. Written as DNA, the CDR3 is TGTGCCAGCAGTTACAGCACTGAAGCTTTCTTT. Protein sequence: CASSYSTEAFF.

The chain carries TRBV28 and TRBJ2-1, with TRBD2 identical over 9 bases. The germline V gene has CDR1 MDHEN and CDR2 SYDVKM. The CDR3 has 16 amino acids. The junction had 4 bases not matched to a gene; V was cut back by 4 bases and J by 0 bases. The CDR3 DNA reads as TGTGCCAGCAGTTGGGATAGCGGGAGCTCCTACAATGAGCAGTTCTTC. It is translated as CASSWDSGSSYNEQFF.

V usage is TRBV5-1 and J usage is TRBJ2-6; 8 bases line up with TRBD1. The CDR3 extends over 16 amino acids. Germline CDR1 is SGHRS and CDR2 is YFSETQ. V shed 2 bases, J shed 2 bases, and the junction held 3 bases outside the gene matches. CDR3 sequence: CASSLPTGAGANVLTF. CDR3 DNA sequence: TGCGCCAGCAGCTTACCGACAGGGGCTGGGGCCAACGTCCTGACTTTC.

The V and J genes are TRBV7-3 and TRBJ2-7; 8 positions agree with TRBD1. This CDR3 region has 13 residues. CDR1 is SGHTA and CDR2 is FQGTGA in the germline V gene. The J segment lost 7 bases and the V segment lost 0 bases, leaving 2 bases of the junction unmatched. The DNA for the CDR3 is TGTGCCAGCAGCTTAACTGGGACAGGTGAGCAGTACTTC. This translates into CASSLTGTGEQYF.

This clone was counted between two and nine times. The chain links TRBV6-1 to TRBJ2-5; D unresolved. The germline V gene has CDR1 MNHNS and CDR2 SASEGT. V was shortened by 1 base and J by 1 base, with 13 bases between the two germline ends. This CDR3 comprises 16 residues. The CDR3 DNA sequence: TGTGCCAGCAGTGAAGGAGCTTCGAACCTCCAAGAGACCCAGTACTTC. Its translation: CASSEGASNLQETQYF.

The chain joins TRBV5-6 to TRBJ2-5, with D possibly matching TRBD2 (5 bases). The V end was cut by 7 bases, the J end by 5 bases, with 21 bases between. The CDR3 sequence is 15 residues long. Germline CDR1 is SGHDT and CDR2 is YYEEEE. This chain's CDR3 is CASLRQHAGMETQYF. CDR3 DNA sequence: TGTGCCAGCCTCAGGCAGCACGCGGGCATGGAGACCCAGTACTTC.

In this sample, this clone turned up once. The CDR3 protein is CASSVAGGLGDTQYF. CDR3 sequence (DNA): TGTGCCAGCAGTGTAGCGGGGGGGCTTGGAGATACGCAGTATTTT. The chain carries TRBV4-2 and TRBJ2-3; 11 bases map to TRBD2. This CDR3 region has 15 residues. Losses at the gene ends were 6 bases for V and 5 bases for J; bases not matched to a gene: 7. Germline CDR1 LGHNA, CDR2 YNFKEQ.